This is a list of T cell receptor beta chains from one sample in a study of blood T cells in healthy people across ages. TCRdb processed the 5' RACE reads anew with MiXCR; each CDR3 protein has one entry. In the table there are 700,000 to 1,000,000 distinct CDR3 sequences, under 55% of which are singletons. Sequencing input: blood. Receptors were obtained from a man aged 55 to 70 in good health. Both conserved end residues are part of each CDR3. Fields, in order: V gene, D gene, clone size, J gene, CDR3 protein, CDR3 DNA. D genes are given only for firm matches. Clone size is shown for a subset of rows, as once, few, many or a class of expanded clone.

V gene: TRBV5-1; D gene: .; clone size: many; J gene: TRBJ2-3; CDR3 protein: CASSLDPSSTDTQYF; CDR3 DNA: TGCGCCAGCAGCTTGGATCCTAGTAGCACAGATACGCAGTATTTT
V gene: TRBV7-8; D gene: .; clone size: .; J gene: TRBJ2-5; CDR3 protein: CVSSLDAGPRETQYF; CDR3 DNA: TGTGTCAGCAGCTTAGACGCGGGTCCCAGGGAGACCCAGTACTTC
V gene: TRBV6-6; D gene: .; clone size: .; J gene: TRBJ2-5; CDR3 protein: CASSYASREETQYF; CDR3 DNA: TGTGCCAGCAGTTACGCTAGCCGTGAAGAGACCCAGTACTTC
V gene: TRBV27; D gene: .; clone size: .; J gene: TRBJ2-2; CDR3 protein: CASARDITGELFF; CDR3 DNA: TGTGCCAGCGCAAGGGATATTACCGGGGAGCTGTTTTTT
V gene: TRBV11-2; D gene: .; clone size: .; J gene: TRBJ2-7; CDR3 protein: CASSLGSNYEQYF; CDR3 DNA: TGTGCCAGCAGCTTAGGGTCGAACTACGAGCAGTACTTC
V gene: TRBV7-9; D gene: .; clone size: .; J gene: TRBJ1-1; CDR3 protein: CASSFDSRGTEAFF; CDR3 DNA: TGTGCCAGCAGCTTCGACAGTCGGGGGACTGAAGCTTTCTTT
V gene: TRBV20-1; D gene: .; clone size: .; J gene: TRBJ2-1; CDR3 protein: CSASVGVGPPNEQFF; CDR3 DNA: TGCAGTGCTAGTGTGGGCGTGGGGCCCCCCAATGAGCAGTTCTTC
V gene: TRBV6-6; D gene: TRBD1; clone size: few; J gene: TRBJ2-6; CDR3 protein: CASSYGQGSSGANVLTF; CDR3 DNA: TGTGCCAGCAGTTACGGACAGGGAAGCTCTGGGGCCAACGTCCTGACTTTC
V gene: TRBV29-1; D gene: .; clone size: many; J gene: TRBJ2-7; CDR3 protein: CSVGSAGAFYEQYF; CDR3 DNA: TGCAGCGTTGGGTCGGCGGGGGCCTTCTACGAGCAGTACTTC
V gene: TRBV13; D gene: TRBD1; clone size: few; J gene: TRBJ2-7; CDR3 protein: CASSFQGTVREQYF; CDR3 DNA: TGTGCCAGCAGCTTTCAAGGGACAGTTCGCGAGCAGTACTTC
V gene: TRBV27; D gene: TRBD1; clone size: .; J gene: TRBJ1-5; CDR3 protein: CASSLSGGGNQPQHF; CDR3 DNA: TGTGCCAGCAGTTTATCAGGGGGCGGCAATCAGCCCCAGCATTTT
V gene: TRBV7-2; D gene: .; clone size: .; J gene: TRBJ1-6; CDR3 protein: CASSLDGGAPLHF; CDR3 DNA: TGTGCCAGCAGTCTAGACGGGGGGGCACCCCTCCACTTT
V gene: TRBV27; D gene: .; clone size: many; J gene: TRBJ2-3; CDR3 protein: CASSRGDTDTQYF; CDR3 DNA: TGTGCCAGCAGTAGAGGAGATACAGATACGCAGTATTTT
V gene: TRBV12-3/TRBV12-4; D gene: .; clone size: .; J gene: TRBJ1-2; CDR3 protein: CASSSNQGYGYTF; CDR3 DNA: TGTGCCAGCAGTTCGAACCAGGGGTATGGCTACACCTTC
V gene: TRBV27; D gene: .; clone size: .; J gene: TRBJ2-7; CDR3 protein: CASSSSAGSYEQYF; CDR3 DNA: TGTGCCAGCAGTTCATCAGCCGGCTCCTACGAGCAGTACTTC
V gene: TRBV5-5; D gene: .; clone size: few; J gene: TRBJ2-6; CDR3 protein: CASSLIGTSGANVLTF; CDR3 DNA: TGTGCCAGCAGCTTGATAGGGACCTCTGGGGCCAACGTCCTGACTTTC
V gene: TRBV20-1; D gene: .; clone size: few; J gene: TRBJ1-5; CDR3 protein: CSARDQSGNQPQHF; CDR3 DNA: TGCAGTGCTAGAGATCAGAGTGGCAATCAGCCCCAGCATTTT
V gene: TRBV7-2; D gene: .; clone size: few; J gene: TRBJ2-1; CDR3 protein: CASSLDAGTYNEQFF; CDR3 DNA: TGTGCCAGCAGCTTAGATGCGGGGACCTACAATGAGCAGTTCTTC
V gene: TRBV4-1; D gene: .; clone size: .; J gene: TRBJ1-5; CDR3 protein: CASSQDGVTLNQPQHF; CDR3 DNA: TGCGCCAGCAGCCAAGATGGGGTCACATTAAATCAGCCCCAGCATTTT
V gene: TRBV6-2/TRBV6-3; D gene: TRBD2; clone size: .; J gene: TRBJ2-5; CDR3 protein: CASSPGTSQYQETQYF; CDR3 DNA: TGTGCCAGCAGTCCGGGGACTAGTCAGTACCAAGAGACCCAGTACTTC
V gene: TRBV6-2/TRBV6-3; D gene: TRBD2; clone size: .; J gene: TRBJ2-1; CDR3 protein: CASGGGVHEQFF; CDR3 DNA: TGTGCCTCCGGGGGAGGGGTTCATGAGCAGTTCTTC
V gene: TRBV12-3/TRBV12-4; D gene: .; clone size: .; J gene: TRBJ2-3; CDR3 protein: CASRRYTDTQYF; CDR3 DNA: TGTGCCAGCAGACGCTACACAGATACGCAGTATTTT
V gene: TRBV6-2/TRBV6-3; D gene: .; clone size: .; J gene: TRBJ2-6; CDR3 protein: CASSYGQLSGANVLTF; CDR3 DNA: TGTGCCAGCAGTTACGGACAGCTCTCTGGGGCCAACGTCCTGACTTTC
V gene: TRBV5-1; D gene: .; clone size: few; J gene: TRBJ2-5; CDR3 protein: CASSRGNMNQYF; CDR3 DNA: TGCGCCAGCAGCCGAGGGAACATGAATCAGTACTTC
V gene: TRBV3-1; D gene: TRBD1; clone size: .; J gene: TRBJ1-2; CDR3 protein: CASSPGQGFIYGYTF; CDR3 DNA: TGTGCCAGCAGCCCCGGACAGGGTTTTATCTATGGCTACACCTTC
V gene: TRBV11-2; D gene: TRBD2; clone size: few; J gene: TRBJ2-1; CDR3 protein: CASSLEASGVVKQFF; CDR3 DNA: TGTGCCAGCAGCTTAGAGGCTAGCGGGGTGGTTAAGCAGTTCTTC
V gene: TRBV10-3; D gene: .; clone size: .; J gene: TRBJ2-3; CDR3 protein: CAISSGGERADTQYF; CDR3 DNA: TGTGCCATCAGCTCAGGGGGGGAAAGGGCAGATACGCAGTATTTT
V gene: TRBV6-2/TRBV6-3; D gene: .; clone size: .; J gene: TRBJ2-7; CDR3 protein: CASSKDSLANEQYF; CDR3 DNA: TGTGCCAGCAGTAAGGACAGTTTAGCCAATGAGCAGTACTTC
V gene: TRBV2; D gene: .; clone size: .; J gene: TRBJ1-1; CDR3 protein: CASRAQGVRTEAFF; CDR3 DNA: TGTGCCAGCAGGGCACAAGGGGTTAGGACTGAAGCTTTCTTT
V gene: TRBV29-1; D gene: .; clone size: many; J gene: TRBJ2-1; CDR3 protein: CSVEQSYNEQFF; CDR3 DNA: TGCAGCGTTGAACAGAGCTACAATGAGCAGTTCTTC
V gene: TRBV29-1; D gene: .; clone size: .; J gene: TRBJ1-5; CDR3 protein: CSVGQGSNQPQHF; CDR3 DNA: TGCAGCGTTGGGCAGGGTAGCAATCAGCCCCAGCATTTT
V gene: TRBV7-2; D gene: TRBD2; clone size: few; J gene: TRBJ2-5; CDR3 protein: CASSFQGTSGVETQYF; CDR3 DNA: TGTGCCAGCAGCTTCCAAGGGACTAGCGGTGTTGAGACCCAGTACTTC
V gene: TRBV20-1; D gene: .; clone size: .; J gene: TRBJ2-3; CDR3 protein: CSARDSLRMADTQYF; CDR3 DNA: TGCAGTGCTAGAGATTCCCTTCGAATGGCAGATACGCAGTATTTT
V gene: TRBV20-1; D gene: TRBD1; clone size: .; J gene: TRBJ2-7; CDR3 protein: CSARDGNTGGARYEQYF; CDR3 DNA: TGCAGTGCTAGAGATGGGAACACAGGGGGCGCGAGGTACGAGCAGTACTTC
V gene: TRBV20-1; D gene: TRBD1; clone size: .; J gene: TRBJ1-1; CDR3 protein: CSASPGTGMNTEAFF; CDR3 DNA: TGCAGTGCTTCCCCTGGGACAGGGATGAACACTGAAGCTTTCTTT
V gene: TRBV20-1; D gene: .; clone size: few; J gene: TRBJ1-4; CDR3 protein: CSAREGGGTHEKLFF; CDR3 DNA: TGCAGTGCTAGAGAGGGAGGAGGGACCCATGAAAAACTGTTTTTT
V gene: TRBV6-2/TRBV6-3; D gene: TRBD2; clone size: .; J gene: TRBJ2-1; CDR3 protein: CASSYLSGDYNEQFF; CDR3 DNA: TGTGCCAGCAGTTACCTTAGCGGGGATTACAATGAGCAGTTCTTC
V gene: TRBV20-1; D gene: .; clone size: .; J gene: TRBJ1-6; CDR3 protein: CSARDARESSPLHF; CDR3 DNA: TGCAGTGCTAGAGATGCCCGGGAGTCTTCACCCCTCCACTTT
V gene: TRBV5-6; D gene: TRBD2; clone size: .; J gene: TRBJ2-3; CDR3 protein: CASSLKRGGTDTQYF; CDR3 DNA: TGTGCCAGCAGCTTGAAGCGGGGGGGCACCGATACGCAGTATTTT
V gene: TRBV29-1; D gene: .; clone size: .; J gene: TRBJ2-5; CDR3 protein: CSVDGAGERSQYF; CDR3 DNA: TGCAGCGTTGATGGGGCTGGAGAGAGGTCCCAGTACTTC
V gene: TRBV3-1; D gene: .; clone size: .; J gene: TRBJ2-7; CDR3 protein: CASSQMAGRAEQYF; CDR3 DNA: TGTGCCAGCAGCCAAATGGCTGGGAGAGCCGAGCAGTACTTC
V gene: TRBV21-1; D gene: .; clone size: .; J gene: TRBJ1-4; CDR3 protein: CASLQWVRGATNEKLFF; CDR3 DNA: TGTGCCAGCCTCCAGTGGGTTCGAGGGGCAACTAATGAAAAACTGTTTTTT
V gene: TRBV7-2; D gene: .; clone size: .; J gene: TRBJ2-7; CDR3 protein: CASSLGPGESSYKQYF; CDR3 DNA: TGTGCCAGCAGCTTAGGGCCGGGGGAAAGCTCCTACAAGCAGTACTTC
V gene: TRBV5-1; D gene: TRBD2; clone size: .; J gene: TRBJ2-3; CDR3 protein: CASSSRGGGNTDTQYF; CDR3 DNA: TGCGCCAGCAGCTCCCGGGGGGGGGGAAATACAGATACGCAGTATTTT
V gene: TRBV3-1; D gene: TRBD2; clone size: .; J gene: TRBJ2-5; CDR3 protein: CASSLFVQVAGGETQYF; CDR3 DNA: TGTGCCAGCAGCCTATTCGTGCAGGTAGCGGGGGGAGAGACCCAGTACTTC
V gene: TRBV14; D gene: .; clone size: .; J gene: TRBJ2-2; CDR3 protein: CASSQGQVNTGELFF; CDR3 DNA: TGTGCCAGCAGCCAAGGGCAGGTGAACACCGGGGAGCTGTTTTTT
V gene: TRBV20-1; D gene: .; clone size: .; J gene: TRBJ2-5; CDR3 protein: CTAVQAGVRETQYF; CDR3 DNA: TGCACCGCCGTCCAGGCAGGGGTGAGGGAGACCCAGTACTTC
V gene: TRBV6-2/TRBV6-3; D gene: .; clone size: few; J gene: TRBJ2-5; CDR3 protein: CASSYVSLEETQYF; CDR3 DNA: TGTGCCAGCAGTTACGTATCGCTAGAAGAGACCCAGTACTTC
V gene: TRBV24-1; D gene: .; clone size: .; J gene: TRBJ2-3; CDR3 protein: CATSSAGITDAQYF; CDR3 DNA: TGTGCCACCAGTTCTGCGGGGATCACAGATGCGCAGTATTTT
V gene: TRBV6-2/TRBV6-3; D gene: TRBD2; clone size: .; J gene: TRBJ2-5; CDR3 protein: CAIRRGGNEETQYF; CDR3 DNA: TGTGCCATCCGACGGGGGGGAAATGAAGAGACCCAGTACTTC